This T cell receptor beta chain came from a study of post-analysis software for immune sequencing data. The study, taken as a whole, reports: TRBV5-6, TRBV5-1 and TRBV20-1 belonged to a set of roughly five TRBV segments that were more frequent in patients than controls.

The TCR beta cDNA libraries carried unique molecular identifiers. Via MiXCR, TCRdb re-called the PCR reads, giving one row per CDR3 protein. The sample contains around 500,000 distinct CDR3 sequences, 34% of which appear only once. The CDR3 spans 16 residues. Per the germline V gene, CDR1 is SQVTM and CDR2 is ANQGSEA. V was pared by 3 bases and J by 8 bases, with 17 bases of the junction left unmatched. A remark on this clonotype: No antigen is known for it.

The sequence came from a girl aged 2-17 years with multiple sclerosis. The rearrangement links TRBV29-1 to TRBJ1-2, with TRBD1 identical over 8 bases. Material for sequencing was blood. The CDR3: CSVDQGQASFSPGYTF. In DNA, the CDR3 is TGCAGCGTTGATCAGGGACAGGCTTCATTCTCCCCAGGCTACACCTTC.